This TCR beta chain stems from a study of CD8 T cells in ankylosing spondylitis. Many counts were recorded for this clonotype. Its antigen is currently unknown. One entry per CDR3 protein results from TCRdb running MiXCR on the 5' RACE reads. The table shows approximately 300,000 distinct CDR3 sequences, with 20% occurring only once. Study outcomes and limitations: Reportedly, disease-linked clones are significantly enriched in ankylosing spondylitis patients' matched synovial fluid. Several highly homologous variants made up a TCR beta motif, and this motif appeared characteristic of ankylosing spondylitis blood.

Sequenced: blood, either unsorted or a sorted T cell fraction (not recorded which). This receptor was identified in a male donor with ankylosing spondylitis or in good health (not recorded which).

CDR3 sequence (DNA): TGCAGTCCCAGACTAGCGATCACAGATACGCAGTATTTT. Translating gives CSPRLAITDTQYF. The rearrangement links TRBV29-1 to TRBJ2-3; 8 nucleotides line up with TRBD2. There are 13 residues in the CDR3. CDR1 and CDR2 (germline): SQVTM, ANQGSEA.